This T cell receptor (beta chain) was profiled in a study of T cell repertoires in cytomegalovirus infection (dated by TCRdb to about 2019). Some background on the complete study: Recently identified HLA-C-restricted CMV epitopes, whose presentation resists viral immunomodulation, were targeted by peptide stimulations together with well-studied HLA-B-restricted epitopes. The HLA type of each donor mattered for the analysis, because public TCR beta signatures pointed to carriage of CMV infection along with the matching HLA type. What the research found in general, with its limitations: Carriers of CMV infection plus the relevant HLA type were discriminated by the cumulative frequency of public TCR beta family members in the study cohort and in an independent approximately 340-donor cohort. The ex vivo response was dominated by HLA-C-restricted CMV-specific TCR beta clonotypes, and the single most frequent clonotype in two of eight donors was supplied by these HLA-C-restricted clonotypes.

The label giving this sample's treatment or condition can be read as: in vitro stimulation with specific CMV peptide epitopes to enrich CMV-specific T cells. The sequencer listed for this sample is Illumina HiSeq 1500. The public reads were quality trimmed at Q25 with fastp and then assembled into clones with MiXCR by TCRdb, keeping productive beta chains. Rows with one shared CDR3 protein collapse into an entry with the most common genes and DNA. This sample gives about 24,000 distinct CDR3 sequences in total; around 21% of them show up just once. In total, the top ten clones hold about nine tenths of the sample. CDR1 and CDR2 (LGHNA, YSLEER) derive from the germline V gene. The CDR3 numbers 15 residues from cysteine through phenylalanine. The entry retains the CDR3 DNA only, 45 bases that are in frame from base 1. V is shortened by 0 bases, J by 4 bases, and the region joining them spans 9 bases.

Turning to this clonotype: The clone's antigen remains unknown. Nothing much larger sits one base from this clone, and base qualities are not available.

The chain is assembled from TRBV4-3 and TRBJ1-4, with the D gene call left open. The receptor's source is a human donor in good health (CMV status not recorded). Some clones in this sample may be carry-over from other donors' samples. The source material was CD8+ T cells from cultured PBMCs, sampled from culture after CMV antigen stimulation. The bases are TGCGCCAGCAGCCAAGATGTAGGCAGTAATGAAAAACTGTTTTTT. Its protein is CASSQDVGSNEKLFF.